The following is a TCR beta chain sequence with its context. Germline V gene sequence: CDR1 MNHEY, CDR2 SMNVEV (reference sequence). Deletions cut 4 bases from V and 0 bases from J, with 18 bases between. This CDR3 has 17 amino acids. This record belongs to a study of blood T cell repertoires in COVID-19. Method: immunoSEQ multiplex PCR; TCRdb's copy keeps in-frame clones and lacks some. The sample yields under 150,000 clones, more than 75% seen once. Specimen: peripheral blood. The chain carries TRBV27 and TRBJ1-1, with D maybe TRBD1 (5 bases). This TCR came from a man aged 55-75 years with active or convalescent COVID-19. CDR3 sequence (DNA): TGTGCCAGCAGTTCTAGGATCGGGGGGTACGTGAACACTGAAGCTTTCTTT. Translating it yields CASSSRIGGYVNTEAFF.